This T cell receptor (beta chain) was captured by sequencing in a study of T-cell reconstitution after alpha-beta-depleted transplantation in children. Study findings and constraints: Expanded graft clones numbering several hundred reportedly gave rise to alpha-beta T cells about two months after transplant. T-cell numbers and diversity one year post-transplant derived largely from freshly generated T cells. Day-60 TCRbeta diversity that was high in some patients was derived from surviving recipient T cells and thymic progenitors.

Unique molecular identifiers were built into the TCRbeta library. TCRdb passed the PCR reads through MiXCR, listing each CDR3 protein once. This sample carries approximately 170,000 distinct CDR3 sequences, roughly 10% of them seen once, and the ten largest clones take 13%. The germline V gene has CDR1 KGHSH and CDR2 LQKENI. Losses at the gene ends were 3 bases for V and 1 base for J; bases not matched to a gene: 0. This CDR3 contains 14 residues. This clonotype was detected ten times or more. Its specificity is unknown. The source material was PBMCs, sampled before TCRalphabeta/CD19-depleted stem cell transplant. The chain employs TRBV18 and TRBJ2-4, with TRBD1 matching 7 bases. This sequence originates from a boy younger than 10 with acute myeloid leukemia, due to receive a stem cell transplant. CDR3 sequence reads: CASSPGQAKNIQYF. CDR3 nucleotides: TGTGCCAGCTCACCGGGACAGGCCAAAAACATTCAGTACTTC.